This T cell receptor (beta chain) stems from a study of cytomegalovirus exposure and HLA in healthy donors listed by TCRdb under 2017. Notes on the research overall: According to a later analysis, the roughly 130 validation repertoires were produced on the same platform as the 600 to 850 repertoires of the first cohort. The study aimed to test whether signatures of past pathogen exposure could be identified by cataloging public T cell receptors. Along with the roughly 670-subject first cohort, a separate validation cohort of over a hundred different subjects was used. To predict cytomegalovirus infection status, the study brought together high-throughput TCR immunosequencing, statistical association of individual TCRs with disease status, and machine learning. The full study reports these points: In a later analysis, TCRs clustered in the first cohort were found to also tend to co-occur in the 120 or so validation repertoires, with 94% of cluster scores above 0. The classifier was reported to diagnose cytomegalovirus status with high specificity and sensitivity in both the original cohort and the validation cohort. The authors suggested that the approach could potentially be generalized to other disease states and immunological phenotypes. The validation cohort had no HLA typing available for a later analysis, so co-occurrence within that cohort was assessed over all 110 or so repertoires. A few of the identified cytomegalovirus-associated TCR beta chains were confirmed in vitro to be specific for cytomegalovirus antigens. Most TCR sequences were observed very rarely across donors, whereas some public TCRs were present in many individuals. In the study, approximately 160 TCR beta chains were listed as associated with cytomegalovirus.

The donors belonged to the validation cohort of over a hundred subjects, which was separate from the roughly 680-subject first cohort. CDR1 SGHVS and CDR2 FNYEAQ were looked up in the germline V gene. Clipping removes 2 bases from V and 5 bases from J, with 12 as the unmatched junction base count. Taken from cysteine to phenylalanine, the CDR3 has 19 residues. The DNA shown is the 57-base CDR3, in frame from base 1. As to this clone: Its antigen is unknown. It has no much larger one-base neighbor in the sample; base qualities were not kept.

The library was obtained by the immunoSEQ multiplex PCR assay. In the authors' own workflow: A statistical classification framework was developed to diagnose cytomegalovirus status using the catalog of TCR beta chain sequences. The source is immuneACCESS, and TCRdb retained only in-frame sequences with V and J called. Part of the clones is not carried over; for the studies checked, unresolved V genes explain less than half of this, and the remainder is unexplained. The V and J calls and clone size come from that table; D and trimming were worked out from the DNA. The sample yields fewer than 200,000 clones; approximately 86% were counted once. The ten largest clones add up to approximately 7.7% of the sample.

The chain is made from TRBV7-6 and TRBJ2-3; 14 of the junction bases match TRBD2. The TCR was taken from a man aged 25 to 45 in good health and CMV-seropositive. The source material was PBMCs. The CDR3 is CASSLRTGTSGSEGDTQYF. The base sequence is TGTGCCAGCAGCTTACGGACCGGGACTAGCGGGAGCGAGGGAGATACGCAGTATTTT.